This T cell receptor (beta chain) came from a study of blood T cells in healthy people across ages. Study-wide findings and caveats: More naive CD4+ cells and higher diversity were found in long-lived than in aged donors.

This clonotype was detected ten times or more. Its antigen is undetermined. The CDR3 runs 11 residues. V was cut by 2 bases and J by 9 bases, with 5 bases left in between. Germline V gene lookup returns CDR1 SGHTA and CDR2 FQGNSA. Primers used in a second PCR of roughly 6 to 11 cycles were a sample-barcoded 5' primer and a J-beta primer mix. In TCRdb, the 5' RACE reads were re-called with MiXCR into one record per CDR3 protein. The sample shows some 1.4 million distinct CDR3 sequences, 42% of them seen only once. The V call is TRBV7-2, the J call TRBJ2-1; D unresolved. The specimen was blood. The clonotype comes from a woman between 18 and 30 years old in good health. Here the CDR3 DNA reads TGTGCCAGCAGCTTAATAGTTGAGCAGTTCTTC. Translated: CASSLIVEQFF.